This TCR beta chain was observed in a study of response to subunit inactivated influenza vaccine. This clonotype has a count of ten or more. Each CDR3 protein gets one entry after TCRdb re-called the RT-PCR reads with MiXCR. The sample yields approximately 480,000 distinct CDR3 sequences, roughly 11% seen once. The CDR3 spans 14 residues. The germline CDR1 and CDR2 sequences are MNHNS and SASEGT. V lost 0 bases to trimming and J lost 7 bases, with 13 bases between them. The chain joins TRBV6-1 to TRBJ2-7; either TRBD1 or TRBD2 may fit D (5 bases each). Sequences were derived from PBMCs from blood, sampled roughly 48 days after vaccination. The sequence was obtained from a man aged 50-60 years who received an inactivated influenza vaccine. The CDR3 DNA is TGTGCCAGCAGTGAAGCGCCGGGGCAGGCTGAGCAGTACTTC. Protein sequence: CASSEAPGQAEQYF.